What follows are 25 T cell receptor beta chains derived from one specimen sequenced in a study of blood T cells in healthy people across ages. Then a second PCR, running roughly 7 to 11 cycles, was carried out with a sample-barcoded 5' primer and a J-beta primer mix. TCRdb passed the 5' RACE reads through MiXCR, listing each CDR3 protein once. This sample carries about 1.7 million distinct CDR3 sequences, roughly 30% of them seen once, and the ten largest clones take about 7.7%. The sequenced sample consisted of blood. The receptors come from a woman in her twenties or thirties in good health.

This clonotype came up a few times. The chain is built from TRBV7-2 and TRBJ2-5; D perhaps matches TRBD1 (6 bases). The CDR3 runs 17 residues. Germline CDR1 and CDR2: SGHTA and FQGNSA. Trimming left V 5 bases short and J 6 bases short, with 25 bases between. CDR3 residues: CASSPRAGAGGAKTQYF. CDR3 sequence (DNA): TGTGCCAGCAGCCCAAGGGCAGGGGCCGGCGGAGCCAAGACCCAGTACTTC.

V gene TRBV24-1 combines with J gene TRBJ2-5, with a weak D call TRBD2 (7 bases). Germline CDR1 reads KGHDR; CDR2 reads SFDVKD. The CDR3 length is 14 residues. V was clipped by 4 bases and J by 7 bases, with 15 bases between them. The chain's CDR3 is CATSEGGGSATQYF. Here the CDR3 DNA reads TGTGCCACCAGTGAGGGCGGGGGCAGCGCGACCCAGTACTTC.

This clonotype was detected a few times. The chain recombines TRBV2 with TRBJ2-4; TRBD2 agrees at 12 bases. TRBJ2-7 matches the DNA end more closely, so the J call is doubtful. The CDR3 is 15 amino acids. Germline V gene data show CDR1 as SNHLY and CDR2 as FYNNEI. The CDR3 sequence: CASSEAGLAGYEQYF. The DNA of the CDR3 is TGTGCCAGCAGTGAAGCGGGACTAGCGGGTTACGAGCAGTACTTC.

This clonotype has only a few counts. The J gene is TRBJ1-5, the V gene TRBV6-6; 8 positions agree with TRBD1. The CDR3 covers 13 residues. Trimming at V came to 9 bases and at J to 4 bases, leaving 5 bases not matched to a gene. In germline, CDR1 is MNHNY, CDR2 SVGAGI (reference sequence). This CDR3 reads CASTGQGNQPQHF. The DNA for the CDR3 is TGTGCCAGTACTGGACAGGGTAATCAGCCCCAGCATTTT.

The rearrangement links TRBV5-1 to TRBJ2-5, with D possibly TRBD2 on 5 matching bases. Trimming took off 3 bases at V and 11 bases at J, with 17 bases between the two ends. Germline assignment: CDR1 SGHRS and CDR2 YFSETQ. The CDR3 has 13 amino acids. The CDR3 loop is CASSSALGNEQYF. CDR3 DNA sequence: TGCGCCAGCAGCTCGGCACTAGGCAATGAGCAGTACTTC.

This chain uses TRBV6-6 with TRBJ2-5; possibly TRBD1 or TRBD2 for D (5 bases each). The J call may be incorrect, as the DNA end agrees better with TRBJ2-7. Germline V gene sequence: CDR1 MNHNY, CDR2 SVGAGI (reference sequence). This CDR3 contains 16 residues. CDR3 sequence: CASRPRWDALPYEQYF. The CDR3 region has the DNA TGTGCCAGCAGGCCCCGGTGGGACGCACTTCCCTACGAGCAGTACTTC.

The chain employs TRBV20-1 and TRBJ2-3; D is undetermined. The CDR3 sequence is 11 residues long. The germline V gene encodes CDR1 DFQATT and CDR2 SNEGSKA (reference sequence). V shed 7 bases and J shed 6 bases, with 11 bases lying between them. CDR3 in amino acids: CSVTSQDTQYF. The CDR3 DNA is TGCAGTGTTACGTCTCAGGATACGCAGTATTTT.

This chain uses TRBV5-6 with TRBJ2-2; 10 nucleotides line up with TRBD2. From germline, CDR1 is SGHDT and CDR2 YYEEEE. The CDR3 consists of 18 residues. After removal of 3 bases from V and 0 bases from J, the junction contained 8 bases not matched to a gene. CDR3 nucleotide sequence: TGTGCCAGCAGCTACCAAATGGGACTAGCGACGAACACCGGGGAGCTGTTTTTT. Its protein is CASSYQMGLATNTGELFF. The variable domain in full, with the rest retrieved from reference TRBV5-6 and TRBJ2-2, is DAGVTQSPTHLIKTRGQQVTLRCSPKSGHDTVSWYQQALGQGPQFIFQYYEEEERQRGNFPDRFSGHQFPNYSSELNVNALLLGDSALYLCASSYQMGLATNTGELFFGEGSRLTVL.

This clonotype was counted only a few times. This sequence joins TRBV4-3 and TRBJ1-2; no clear D gene. Per the germline V gene, CDR1 is LGHNA and CDR2 is YSLEER. V lost 5 bases, J lost 6 bases, and 19 bases lay in between. The CDR3 length is 15 residues. This chain's CDR3 is CASSGRSTGRDGYTF. The CDR3 DNA reads TGCGCCAGCAGCGGCCGGAGCACGGGTAGGGATGGCTACACCTTC.

Details on this clonotype: A much more abundant neighbour one base away suggests this may be a read error. The chain has TRBV29-1 and TRBJ2-1; 11 positions match TRBD2. The assigned J gene may be wrong: the sequence end matches TRBJ2-7 better. Germline V lookup: CDR1 SQVTM, CDR2 ANQGSEA. This CDR3 contains 16 residues. Written as DNA, the CDR3 is TGCAGCGTTGAGTTGGACGGACTAGCGGGTTACAATGAGCAGTACTTC. Translation: CSVELDGLAGYNEQYF.

CDR3 region: CATSPGGIVHEQFF. Written as DNA, the CDR3 is TGTGCCACCAGCCCCGGAGGGATTGTTCATGAGCAGTTCTTC. This chain uses TRBV15 with TRBJ2-1, with D tentatively TRBD2 (6 bases). The CDR3 extends over 14 amino acids. The germline V gene encodes CDR1 LNHNV and CDR2 YYDKDF (reference sequence). V lost 5 bases and J lost 8, with 16 bases in between.

This clonotype was seen more than once but under ten times. The V and J genes are TRBV4-2 and TRBJ2-1; D call uncertain. CDR3 length: 15 residues. CDR1 and CDR2 from the germline V gene are LGHNA and YNFKEQ. The ends were cut back, 1 base at V and 0 bases at J, with 7 bases in the middle. The CDR3 here is CASSQAFISYNEQFF. Written as DNA, the CDR3 is TGTGCCAGCAGCCAAGCATTCATCTCCTACAATGAGCAGTTCTTC.

This clonotype was counted a few times. The rearrangement links TRBV5-5 to TRBJ2-3, with D tentatively TRBD2 (5 bases). The CDR3 has 13 amino acids. CDR1 is SGHKS, CDR2 YYEKEE, per germline (reference sequence). The V and J ends lost 4 bases and 4 bases respectively, with 10 bases between them. CDR3: CASSELEADTQYF. CDR3 nucleotides: TGTGCCAGCAGCGAACTAGAGGCAGATACGCAGTATTTT.

V usage is TRBV4-1 and J usage is TRBJ1-5; tentative D call: TRBD1 (5 bases). The length of the CDR3 is 19 residues. In germline, CDR1 is MGHRA, CDR2 YSYEKL. Trimming removed 1 base at V and 0 bases at J, with 19 bases between. This CDR3 is CASSQALLTGTFSNQPQHF. DNA for the CDR3: TGCGCCAGCAGCCAAGCCCTACTTACAGGTACCTTTAGCAATCAGCCCCAGCATTTT.

The rearrangement joins TRBV12-3 or TRBV12-4 to TRBJ2-1; TRBD2 matches 14 bases. This CDR3 comprises 18 residues. After removal of 6 bases from V and 3 bases from J, the junction contained 10 bases not matched to a gene. CDR3 nucleotide sequence: TGTGCCAGCAGCAGGGGACTAGCGGGGGCCTCTAACTACAATGAGCAGTTCTTC. It specifies CASSRGLAGASNYNEQFF.

The chain links TRBV12-3 or TRBV12-4 to TRBJ1-4, with D maybe TRBD1 (5 bases). Between the trimmed V and J ends, which lost 3 bases and 7 bases, there was a span of 18 bases. The CDR3 consists of 16 residues. CDR3 bases: TGTGCCAGCAGTTTTTCTATTGAAGGGAGGGGTGAAAAACTGTTTTTT. Its translation: CASSFSIEGRGEKLFF.

With regard to this clonotype: A much larger clone sits a single nucleotide away, making a read error possible. This chain joins TRBV3-1 and TRBJ2-7; TRBD1 aligns across 7 bases. The CDR3 runs 17 residues. Trimming removed 3 bases from V and 0 bases from J; junction bases left unmatched: 11. Germline V gene sequence: CDR1 LGHDT, CDR2 YNNKEL (reference sequence). CDR3 nucleotides: TGTGCCAGCAGCCATGATACAGGGGCCTGGAGCTCCTACGAGCAGTACTTC. Its protein is CASSHDTGAWSSYEQYF.

The rearrangement uses TRBV5-1 and TRBJ1-2; 10 nucleotides align to TRBD1. Germline CDR1 reads SGHRS; CDR2 reads YFSETQ. The ends lost 0 bases at V and 6 bases at J; junction bases unmatched: 8. CDR3 length equals 16 residues. The CDR3 sequence is CASSLAGTGANNGYTF. The CDR3 DNA reads as TGCGCCAGCAGCTTGGCCGGGACAGGGGCCAACAATGGCTACACCTTC.

V and J are TRBV4-1 and TRBJ2-1; possibly TRBD1 for D (7 bases). V lost 2 bases, J lost 3 bases, and 26 bases lay in between. The CDR3 length is 20 residues. Germline lookup yields CDR1 MGHRA and CDR2 YSYEKL. DNA of the CDR3: TGCGCCAGCAGCCAATGGAAGGGACCATACGGGCAGGGGGGCTACAATGAGCAGTTCTTC. Encoded protein: CASSQWKGPYGQGGYNEQFF.

The sample holds a few counts of this clonotype. The V and J genes are TRBV7-2 and TRBJ2-3; possibly TRBD2 for D (6 bases). The germline CDR1 and CDR2 sequences are SGHTA and FQGNSA. CDR3 length: 12 residues. Trimming removed 4 bases from V and 14 bases from J, with 16 bases in between. DNA for the CDR3: TGTGCCAGCAGCTATACGGGACTCCCTCCGTATTTT. Amino acid sequence: CASSYTGLPPYF.

This clonotype has a handful of counts. The rearrangement joins TRBV18 to TRBJ1-5, with 7 bases lining up with TRBD1. This CDR3 spans 16 amino acids. After removal of 6 bases from V and 4 bases from J, the junction contained 12 bases not matched to a gene. Germline loops: CDR1 KGHSH, CDR2 LQKENI. CDR3 DNA: TGTGCCAGCTCGCCCGGGACAGCAGTTACGAATCAGCCCCAGCATTTT. Protein: CASSPGTAVTNQPQHF.

This clonotype has ten or more counts. The V call is TRBV29-1, the J call TRBJ2-5; TRBD2 aligns across 7 bases. The length of the CDR3 is 13 residues. The V gene end was trimmed by 3 bases and the J gene end by 5 bases; junction bases not matched to a gene: 6. The germline gives CDR1 SQVTM, CDR2 ANQGSEA. In nucleotides, the CDR3 is TGCAGCGTTGACAGCGGGGTAGGGGAGACCCAGTACTTC. This sequence encodes CSVDSGVGETQYF.

The sample holds a few counts of this clonotype. The chain couples TRBV11-2 to TRBJ2-1, with D possibly TRBD1 on 5 matching bases. Per the germline V gene, CDR1 is SGHAT and CDR2 is FQNNGV. V gave up 6 bases and J gave up 0 bases, with 15 bases separating them. The CDR3 is 16 amino acids. The CDR3 bases are TGTGCCAGCAGTCAAGGGGAAACGGTCTCCTACAATGAGCAGTTCTTC. Amino acid sequence: CASSQGETVSYNEQFF.

This clonotype was picked up many times. V gene TRBV12-3 or TRBV12-4 combines with J gene TRBJ2-5, with 11 bases lining up with TRBD2. The V and J ends lost 5 bases and 2 bases, in that order; junction bases with no gene match: 7. The CDR3 consists of 16 residues. This CDR3 is CASSGPGLAEQETQYF. The CDR3 DNA reads TGTGCCAGCAGTGGACCGGGACTAGCGGAACAAGAGACCCAGTACTTC.

Note on this clonotype: Since a much larger clone is just one base distant, this may be a read error. The CDR3 nucleotides read TGTGCCAGCAGTGGCCAAGGGGGGAACTATGGCTACGCCTTC. Translating it yields CASSGQGGNYGYAF. This sequence joins TRBV6-6 and TRBJ1-2; tentative D call: TRBD1 (6 bases). The CDR3 loop spans 14 amino acids. Germline V gene data show CDR1 as MNHNY and CDR2 as SVGAGI (reference sequence).